The present T cell receptor beta chain was sequenced within a study of blood T cell repertoires in COVID-19 (dated by TCRdb to 2018 to 2020). The study in broad terms: The collaborator samples originated in the United States, Italy and Spain and spanned the acute and convalescent phases of COVID-19. Sample metadata almost always included a de-identified subject ID, COVID-19 status, age in years and sex. The prospective study material was composed of cDNA or gDNA derived from T cells, B-cell-depleted T cells, or PBMCs. Where available, HLA class I and class II types were obtained from metadata supplied by the sample provider rather than from assay-based typing. Samples were obtained from the ongoing ImmuneRACE study (first 160 participants) and from 1,254 subjects provided by 6 global collaborators. The repertoires were released in a freely available public database meant as a resource for research on the immune response to SARS-CoV-2. Deeply sampled blood TCRbeta repertoires from subjects exposed to, actively infected with, or recovered from COVID-19 were included in the dataset.

Participants in the prospective study were aged roughly 18 to 90 years, lived in approximately 26 United States geographic areas, and enrolled through a virtual design. In the prospective study, participants were assigned to cohorts based on the clinical history participants reported in a screening survey and a study questionnaire. Recovered participants in ImmuneRACE Cohort 3 were defined as having two consecutive negative NP/OP PCR tests, clearance from a healthcare professional, or resolution of symptoms. In the prospective study, whole blood, serum and a nasopharyngeal or oropharyngeal swab were collected from each participant by mobile phlebotomists. Prospective study participants could optionally give additional blood draws and questionnaires over a roughly two-month period. Blood samples from the prospective study were shipped frozen or at room temperature prior to DNA extraction. TCRbeta CDR3 regions were amplified from genomic DNA using the immunoSEQ Assay, a bias-controlled multiplex PCR. From the authors' description of their analysis: The number of nucleated cells in each sample was estimated from the amplification of reference gene primers within the assay. Sequence reads were collapsed and filtered to measure the absolute abundance of every unique TCRbeta CDR3 rearrangement. Productive Simpson clonality was computed per sample as the square root of Simpson's diversity index over productive rearrangements. Imported from immuneACCESS, the table was reduced by TCRdb to in-frame sequences with V and J called. These copies leave out some clones; in studies compared against another copy, an unresolved V gene accounts for under half, and the cause of the remainder is not known. The DNA gave D and trimming, while V, J and clone size come from that table. The sample table contains fewer than 200,000 clones; only one count was recorded for approximately 87% of them. The top ten constitute roughly 4.5% of the sample.

Overall study results and their limits: The amount of clinical and demographic metadata varied by source and participant and was provided uncurated.

As regards this clone: It has no known antigen specificity. No much larger clone exists at a distance of one base, and base qualities are not known.

From the cysteine through the phenylalanine, the CDR3 covers 12 amino acids. The CDR3 DNA has 36 bases and is translated from base 1. Unmatched junction bases come to 5, with V trimmed by 8 bases and J by 7 bases. CDR1 and CDR2, looked up from the germline V gene, are SNHLY and FYNNEI. This sequence uses TRBV2 and TRBJ1-5, with 7 middle bases fitting TRBD1. This clonotype was obtained from a woman aged 45 to 65 who had recovered from COVID-19. The sequenced material came from PBMCs or T cells enriched from blood (not recorded which). At the DNA level, the sequence is TGTGCCAGCCGACAGGGAGACCAGCCCCAGCATTTT. It translates as CASRQGDQPQHF.